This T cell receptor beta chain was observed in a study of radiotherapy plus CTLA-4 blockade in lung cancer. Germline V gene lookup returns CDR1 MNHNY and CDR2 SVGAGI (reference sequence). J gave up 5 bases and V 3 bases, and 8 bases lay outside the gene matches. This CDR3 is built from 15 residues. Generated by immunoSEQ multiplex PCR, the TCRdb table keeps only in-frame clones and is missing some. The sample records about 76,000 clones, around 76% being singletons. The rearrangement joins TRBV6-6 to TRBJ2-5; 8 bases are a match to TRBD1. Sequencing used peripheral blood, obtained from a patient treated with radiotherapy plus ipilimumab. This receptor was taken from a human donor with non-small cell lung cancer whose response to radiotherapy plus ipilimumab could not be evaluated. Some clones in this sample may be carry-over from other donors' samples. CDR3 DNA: TGTGCCAGCAGTTATCCGACAGGGGATCGGGAGACCCAGTACTTC. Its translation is CASSYPTGDRETQYF.